These 32 T cell receptor beta chains originate from one sample sequenced in a study of blood T cell repertoires in COVID-19. Repertoires were generated with immunoSEQ multiplex PCR, while TCRdb's copy carries only in-frame clones and drops some. This repertoire shows some 220,000 clones, about 83% found once; its top ten account for around 5.2%. The specimen was peripheral blood. The receptors were sampled from a human donor in a cohort sampled during active COVID-19.

CDR3 sequence: CASSHSSAASWLVSEQYF. The CDR3 DNA sequence: TGTGCCAGCAGTCACAGCAGCGCGGCTAGCTGGTTGGTTTCCGAGCAGTACTTC. V and J are TRBV28 and TRBJ2-7; TRBD2 might be the D (5 bases). The CDR3 length is 18 residues. V was pared by 5 bases and J by 6 bases, with 29 bases between. Germline V gene data show CDR1 as MDHEN and CDR2 as SYDVKM.

The chain joins TRBV27 to TRBJ1-5, with a possible D match to TRBD1 (5 bases). CDR1 and CDR2 from the germline V gene are MNHEY and SMNVEV (reference sequence). The CDR3 runs to 14 residues. The V gene lost 3 bases and the J gene lost 3 bases, with 9 bases spanning the gap. The CDR3 region is CASSLSGNNQPQHF. The CDR3 nucleotides are TGTGCCAGCAGTTTGTCAGGGAACAATCAGCCCCAGCATTTT.

The V and J genes are TRBV21-1 and TRBJ2-7; the D call of TRBD2 is as the table states it, not checked on the DNA. TRBV21-1 is termed a pseudogene. The CDR3 runs 12 residues. The CDR3: CASSPFGTSRPF. The CDR3 DNA follows: TGTGCCAGCAGCCCCTTTGGGACTAGCAGGCCCTTC.

V and J are TRBV3-1 (or the pseudogene TRBV3-2) and TRBJ2-7; 9 bases line up with TRBD2. The V and J ends lost 2 bases and 4 bases, in that order; junction bases with no gene match: 6. The CDR3 spans 15 residues. Germline loops: CDR1 LGHDT, CDR2 YNNKEL (reference sequence). The CDR3 DNA reads TGTGCCAGCAGCCAAAGTCCTAGCGGGGTTTACGAGCAGTACTTC. Translating it yields CASSQSPSGVYEQYF.

The chain has TRBV7-2 and TRBJ2-5, with 10 bases matching TRBD2. This CDR3 comprises 17 residues. V gave up 5 bases and J gave up 3 bases; unmatched junction bases: 12. Germline V gives CDR1 SGHTA, CDR2 FQGNSA. The CDR3, as DNA: TGTGCCAGCAGCGCTAGACGACCTAGCGGGGGAAAAGAGACCCAGTACTTC. Residues: CASSARRPSGGKETQYF. The complete variable domain, with remaining parts taken from reference TRBV7-2 and TRBJ2-5, reads GAGVSQSPSNKVTEKGKDVELRCDPISGHTALYWYRQSLGQGLEFLIYFQGNSAPDKSGLPSDRFSAERTGGSVSTLTIQRTQQEDSAVYLCASSARRPSGGKETQYFGPGTRLLVL.

The V call is TRBV19, the J call TRBJ2-1, with a tentative D call TRBD2 (5 bases). The CDR3 consists of 15 residues. V was pared by 3 bases and J by 5 bases, with 14 bases between. Germline V gene lookup returns CDR1 LNHDA and CDR2 SQIVND (reference sequence). The chain's CDR3 is CASSMVRTRHNEQFF. In nucleotides, the CDR3 is TGTGCCAGTAGTATGGTAAGGACTCGACACAATGAGCAGTTCTTC.

The V and J genes are TRBV4-1 and TRBJ1-4, with D possibly matching TRBD1 (5 bases). Deletions cut 4 bases from V and 7 bases from J, with 22 bases between. From germline, CDR1 is MGHRA and CDR2 YSYEKL. There are 17 residues in the CDR3. The DNA of the CDR3 is TGCGCCAGCAGCCCAACTGAGGTGGCAGGGTCGGGTGAAAAACTGTTTTTT. Its protein is CASSPTEVAGSGEKLFF.

The V call is TRBV28, the J call TRBJ2-3; no definite D call. The germline V gene has CDR1 MDHEN and CDR2 SYDVKM. The CDR3 spans 14 residues. V was shortened by 4 bases and J by 5 bases, with 13 bases between the two germline ends. The CDR3 region has the DNA TGTGCCAGCAGTTCCGCCTTAACGGGAGATACGCAGTATTTT. Its translation: CASSSALTGDTQYF.

J is TRBJ1-6 and V is TRBV11-2; D is unclear. Trimming left V 6 bases short and J 8 bases short, with 11 bases between. The germline CDR1 and CDR2 sequences are SGHAT and FQNNGV. The CDR3 extends over 13 amino acids. The CDR3 protein is CASSPTQDSPLHF. CDR3 in DNA: TGTGCCAGCAGTCCAACGCAGGATTCACCCCTCCACTTT. The variable domain in full, with the rest retrieved from reference TRBV11-2 and TRBJ1-6, is EAGVAQSPRYKIIEKRQSVAFWCNPISGHATLYWYQQILGQGPKLLIQFQNNGVVDDSQLPKDRFSAERLKGVDSTLKIQPAKLEDSAVYLCASSPTQDSPLHFGNGTRLTVT.

This clone came up once. This chain connects TRBV3-1 (or the pseudogene TRBV3-2) to TRBJ2-2, with 7 bases that match TRBD1. V lost 4 bases to trimming and J lost 5 bases; unmatched junction nucleotides: 7. The length of the CDR3 is 15 residues. Per the germline V gene, CDR1 is LGHDT and CDR2 is YNNKEL (reference sequence). CDR3 loop: CASSPWTGQTGELFF. The CDR3, as DNA: TGTGCCAGCAGCCCCTGGACAGGCCAAACCGGGGAGCTGTTTTTT.

The rearrangement uses TRBV24-1 and TRBJ2-5, with 9 bases aligning to TRBD1. V shed 4 bases and J 2 bases; nucleotides not matched to a gene: 4. Germline-derived CDR1 and CDR2 are KGHDR and SFDVKD. This CDR3 is 15 amino acids long. The CDR3 DNA sequence: TGTGCCACCAGTGAGAACAGGGGGCGTCAAGAGACCCAGTACTTC. The encoded protein is CATSENRGRQETQYF.

The CDR3: CASRGLAGGRTDTQYF. The CDR3 DNA reads as TGTGCCAGCAGGGGACTAGCGGGGGGCCGCACAGATACGCAGTATTTT. The chain employs TRBV7-8 and TRBJ2-3; TRBD2 aligns across 15 bases. Per germline, CDR1 SGHVS and CDR2 FQNEAQ. V was clipped by 6 bases and J by 1 base; unmatched bases: 2. This CDR3 spans 16 amino acids.

J is TRBJ1-3 and V is TRBV9; D is unresolved. CDR3 size: 14 residues. The germline V gene has CDR1 SGDLS and CDR2 YYNGEE. Trimming shortened V by 1 base and J by 0 bases, and 5 bases separated the two germline ends. The CDR3 DNA is TGTGCCAGCAGCGTATTCAGCTCTGGAAACACCATATATTTT. Its translation is CASSVFSSGNTIYF.

The V and J genes are TRBV7-9 and TRBJ2-3; D is possibly TRBD2 (7 bases). Germline CDR1 reads SEHNR; CDR2 reads FQNEAQ (reference sequence). V was clipped by 7 bases and J by 0 bases, with 14 bases between them. The CDR3 contains 15 residues. The CDR3 region has the DNA TGTGCCAGCACCGTAGGGGGGGGTAGCACAGATACGCAGTATTTT. Its protein is CASTVGGGSTDTQYF.

This chain connects TRBV5-4 to TRBJ2-1; tentative D call: TRBD1 (5 bases). Trimming pared 6 bases from V and 3 bases from J, leaving 13 bases between. Germline CDR1 and CDR2: SGHNT and YYREEE (reference sequence). The CDR3 consists of 14 residues. The CDR3 DNA reads TGTGCCAGCAACCCTGGGCAGGGCTACAATGAGCAGTTCTTC. This translates into CASNPGQGYNEQFF.

V is TRBV21-1 and J is TRBJ2-5; the DNA was not compared with TRBD2, the D call given in the table. TRBV21-1 is a pseudogene segment. The CDR3 is made up of 18 amino acids. CDR3 sequence reads: CASNLPLRGLAGQETQYF. The CDR3 DNA reads TGTGCCAGCAACCTACCACTGAGGGGACTAGCGGGGCAGGAGACCCAGTACTTC.

The rearrangement uses TRBV7-6 and TRBJ2-3; D may be TRBD1 (5 bases). The germline V and J ends were trimmed by 4 bases and 0 bases, with 11 bases remaining between them. Germline lookup yields CDR1 SGHVS and CDR2 FNYEAQ. CDR3 size: 15 residues. CDR3 protein: CASSWEGVSTDTQYF. CDR3 nucleotide sequence: TGTGCCAGCAGCTGGGAAGGGGTCAGCACAGATACGCAGTATTTT.

This chain links TRBV7-8 with TRBJ1-1; maybe TRBD1 (6 bases). The ends were cut back, 3 bases at V and 3 bases at J, with 23 bases in the middle. Germline CDR1 and CDR2: SGHVS and FQNEAQ. The CDR3 runs to 18 residues. CDR3 DNA sequence: TGTGCCAGCAGCTTGGGGGCCAACAGGAAGGACCTGTACACTGAAGCTTTCTTT. This encodes CASSLGANRKDLYTEAFF.

As to this clone: A junction end diverges from the germline sequence, so it may reflect a read error. V and J are TRBV2 and TRBJ2-7; maybe TRBD1 (6 bases). The CDR3 is 15 amino acids. The germline V gene encodes CDR1 SNHLY and CDR2 FYNNEI. CDR3 protein: CASRSRGSFSHEQYF. For the CDR3, the DNA is TGTGCCAGCAGATCCAGGGGTTCTTTCTCCCACGAGCAGTACTTC.

V is TRBV28 and J is TRBJ1-4, with D possibly matching TRBD1 (6 bases). Germline V gene data show CDR1 as MDHEN and CDR2 as SYDVKM. The CDR3 loop spans 14 amino acids. Trimming left V 5 bases short and J 4 bases short, with 11 bases between. The CDR3 bases are TGTGCCAGCAGTCCGGACAGCTATAATGAAAAACTGTTTTTT. Amino acid sequence: CASSPDSYNEKLFF.

This sequence joins TRBV19 and TRBJ1-1, with D possibly TRBD1 on 5 matching bases. Germline CDR1 and CDR2: LNHDA and SQIVND (reference sequence). The CDR3 spans 15 residues. The ends were cut back, 5 bases at V and 5 bases at J, with 18 bases in the middle. DNA for the CDR3: TGTGCCAGTAGTTTGATAGCAGGGATGGAGACTGAAGCTTTCTTT. Encoded protein: CASSLIAGMETEAFF.

This clone was detected only a few times. The gene calls are TRBV4-2 and TRBJ2-7; TRBD2 might be the D (7 bases). The V and J ends lost 0 bases and 1 base respectively, with 13 bases between them. Germline CDR1 and CDR2: LGHNA and YNFKEQ. The CDR3 covers 16 residues. The CDR3 DNA is TGTGCCAGCAGCCAAGAAAGCGGGGACAAGTCCTACGAGCAGTACTTC. This sequence encodes CASSQESGDKSYEQYF.

The V call is TRBV24-1, the J call TRBJ2-1, with TRBD1 identical over 8 bases. The CDR3 runs 16 residues. The germline V gene encodes CDR1 KGHDR and CDR2 SFDVKD. Trimming took 7 bases from V and 2 from J; bases not matched to a gene: 9. The CDR3 protein is CATSDPGTGTYNEQFF. The CDR3 DNA reads TGTGCCACCAGCGACCCCGGGACAGGAACCTACAATGAGCAGTTCTTC.

The rearrangement joins TRBV7-8 to TRBJ2-1; D is uncertain. V lost 2 bases and J lost 6, with 11 bases in between. The CDR3 length is 14 residues. Germline loops: CDR1 SGHVS, CDR2 FQNEAQ. The CDR3 reads CASSLKLVLNEQFF. CDR3 sequence (DNA): TGTGCCAGCAGCTTAAAATTAGTCCTCAATGAGCAGTTCTTC.

The chain joins TRBV19 to TRBJ2-7, with TRBD1 matching over 9 bases. With 6 bases clipped from V and 4 bases from J, the junction kept 7 bases outside the gene matches. Per germline, CDR1 LNHDA and CDR2 SQIVND (reference sequence). This CDR3 has 14 amino acids. Here the CDR3 reads CASSTGTGIYEQYF. For the CDR3, the DNA is TGTGCCAGTAGCACCGGGACAGGGATTTACGAGCAGTACTTC.

This chain uses TRBV28 with TRBJ2-5; TRBD2 matches 11 bases. Germline loops: CDR1 MDHEN, CDR2 SYDVKM. The CDR3 is 17 amino acids. The V and J ends lost 6 bases and 1 base, in that order; junction bases with no gene match: 10. CDR3 loop: CASSRSGRAPSQETQYF. CDR3 coding DNA: TGTGCCAGCAGCCGTAGCGGGAGGGCCCCCTCCCAAGAGACCCAGTACTTC.

The CDR3 reads CASSAGSLAGKLNNEQFF. For the CDR3, the DNA is TGTGCCAGCAGCGCGGGGTCCCTAGCGGGGAAACTCAACAATGAGCAGTTCTTC. The chain employs TRBV9 and TRBJ2-1, with 9 bases fitting TRBD2. Germline CDR1 and CDR2: SGDLS and YYNGEE. CDR3 size: 18 residues. J lost 5 bases, V lost 3 bases, and 15 bases had no gene match.

The chain joins TRBV5-6 to TRBJ2-2, with TRBD2 matching over 7 bases. CDR3 size: 16 residues. J was trimmed by 2 bases and V by 4 bases; bases with no gene match: 8. Germline CDR1 and CDR2: SGHDT and YYEEEE. CDR3 sequence reads: CASSLRRGLNTGELFF. CDR3 DNA: TGTGCCAGCAGCCTTCGGCGGGGGTTAAACACCGGGGAGCTGTTTTTT.

Concerning this clone itself: The sample holds other DNA sequences that translate to the same CDR3. V is TRBV5-1 and J is TRBJ1-1; TRBD1 matches 7 bases. The V gene's germline CDR1 is SGHRS and CDR2 YFSETQ. There are 14 residues in the CDR3. V was clipped by 3 bases and J by 1 base; unmatched bases: 3. The CDR3 spells CASSSTGANTEAFF. In DNA form, the CDR3 reads TGCGCCAGCAGCTCAACAGGGGCGAACACTGAAGCTTTCTTT.

J is TRBJ1-2 and V is TRBV5-1, with 7 bases matching TRBD1. V lost 3 bases to trimming and J lost 7 bases; unmatched junction nucleotides: 15. The CDR3 contains 16 residues. Germline V gene lookup returns CDR1 SGHRS and CDR2 YFSETQ. The CDR3, as DNA: TGCGCCAGCAGCTGGAAAACAGGGGCTCCCAGTGGTGGCTACACCTTC. This codes for CASSWKTGAPSGGYTF.

The CDR3 protein is CASSSGQGYTDTQYF. The DNA for the CDR3 is TGTGCCAGCAGCTCCGGACAGGGATACACAGATACGCAGTATTTT. The chain recombines TRBV6-2 or TRBV6-3 with TRBJ2-3; 8 bases are a match to TRBD1. After removal of 6 bases from V and 2 bases from J, the junction contained 7 bases not matched to a gene. This CDR3 region has 15 residues. Per germline, CDR1 MNHEY and CDR2 SVGEGT.

The chain has TRBV19 and TRBJ1-2; D unclear. This CDR3 has 13 amino acids. Germline V lookup: CDR1 LNHDA, CDR2 SQIVND (reference sequence). Trimming took off 9 bases at V and 0 bases at J, with 11 bases between the two ends. Here the CDR3 reads CASVRRSNYGYTF. Written as DNA, the CDR3 is TGTGCCAGCGTTAGGAGATCTAACTATGGCTACACCTTC.